This T cell receptor beta chain appears in the sequencing data of a study of blood T cell repertoires in COVID-19. Study details: PBMCs, B-cell-depleted T cells, or T cells were the source of the cDNA or gDNA that made up the material.

Germline CDR1 MDHEN, CDR2 SYDVKM. This CDR3 spans 15 amino acids. J lost 7 bases, V lost 4 bases, and 7 bases had no gene match. This table comes from immunoSEQ multiplex PCR, and its TCRdb copy is limited to in-frame clones, with some not included. The data show fewer than 200,000 clones, 70% to 85% seen once. This clone was recorded only once. All enrollees were roughly 18 to 100 years old and from 24 US areas. Cohort 3 recovery required two negative PCRs, clearance, or symptom resolution. Sequenced material: PBMCs or T cells enriched from blood (not recorded which). The TCR was taken from a man aged 45-60 years who had recovered from COVID-19. The chain is built from TRBV28 and TRBJ1-5; 10 nucleotides match TRBD1. The CDR3 spells CASSYRTGGRQPQHF. The CDR3 DNA sequence: TGTGCCAGCAGTTATAGGACAGGGGGACGGCAGCCCCAGCATTTT. The whole variable domain, remainder taken from reference TRBV28 and TRBJ1-5, is DVKVTQSSRYLVKRTGEKVFLECVQDMDHENMFWYRQDPGLGLRLIYFSYDVKMKEKGDIPEGYSVSREKKERFSLILESASTNQTSMYLCASSYRTGGRQPQHFGDGTRLSIL.